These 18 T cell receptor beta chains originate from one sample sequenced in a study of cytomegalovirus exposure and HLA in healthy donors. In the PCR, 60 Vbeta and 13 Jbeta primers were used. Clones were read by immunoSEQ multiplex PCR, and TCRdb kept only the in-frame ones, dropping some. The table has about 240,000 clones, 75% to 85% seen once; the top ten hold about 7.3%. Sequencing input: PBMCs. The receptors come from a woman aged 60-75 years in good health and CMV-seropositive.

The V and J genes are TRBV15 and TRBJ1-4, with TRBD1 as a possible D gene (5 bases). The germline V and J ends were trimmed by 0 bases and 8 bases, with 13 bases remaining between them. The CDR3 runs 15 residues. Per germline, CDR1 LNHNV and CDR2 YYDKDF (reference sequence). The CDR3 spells CATSRDPGLREKLFF. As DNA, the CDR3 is TGTGCCACCAGCAGAGACCCAGGGCTGAGGGAAAAACTGTTTTTT.

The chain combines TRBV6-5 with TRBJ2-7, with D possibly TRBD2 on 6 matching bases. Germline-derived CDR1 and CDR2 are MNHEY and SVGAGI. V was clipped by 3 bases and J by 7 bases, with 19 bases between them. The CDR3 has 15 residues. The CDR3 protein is CASSYTGLGLREQYF. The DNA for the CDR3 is TGTGCCAGCAGTTATACGGGACTCGGCCTTAGAGAGCAGTACTTC.

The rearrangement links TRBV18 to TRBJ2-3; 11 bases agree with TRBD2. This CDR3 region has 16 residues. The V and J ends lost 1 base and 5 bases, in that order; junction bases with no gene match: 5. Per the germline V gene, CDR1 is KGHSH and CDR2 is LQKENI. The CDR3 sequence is CASSPLSGRAGDTQYF. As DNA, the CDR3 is TGTGCCAGCTCACCACTTAGCGGGAGGGCCGGAGATACGCAGTATTTT.

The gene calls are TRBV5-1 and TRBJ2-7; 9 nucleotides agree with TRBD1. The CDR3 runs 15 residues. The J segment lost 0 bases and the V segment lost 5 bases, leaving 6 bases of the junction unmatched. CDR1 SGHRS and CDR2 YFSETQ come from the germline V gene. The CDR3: CASSVTGQGSYEQYF. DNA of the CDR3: TGCGCCAGCAGTGTAACGGGACAGGGCTCCTACGAGCAGTACTTC.

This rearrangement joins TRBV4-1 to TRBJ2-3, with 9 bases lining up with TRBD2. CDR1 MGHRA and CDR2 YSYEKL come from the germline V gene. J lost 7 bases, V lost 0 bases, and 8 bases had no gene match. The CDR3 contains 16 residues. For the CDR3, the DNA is TGCGCCAGCAGCCAAGAGGCCCTTAGCGGGAGAAATACGCAGTATTTT. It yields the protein CASSQEALSGRNTQYF.

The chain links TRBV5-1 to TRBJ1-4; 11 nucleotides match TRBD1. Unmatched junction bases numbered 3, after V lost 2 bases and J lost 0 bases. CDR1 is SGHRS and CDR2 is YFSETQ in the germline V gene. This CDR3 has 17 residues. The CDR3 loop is CASSLGQGATTNEKLFF. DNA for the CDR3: TGCGCCAGCAGCTTAGGACAGGGGGCGACAACTAATGAAAAACTGTTTTTT.

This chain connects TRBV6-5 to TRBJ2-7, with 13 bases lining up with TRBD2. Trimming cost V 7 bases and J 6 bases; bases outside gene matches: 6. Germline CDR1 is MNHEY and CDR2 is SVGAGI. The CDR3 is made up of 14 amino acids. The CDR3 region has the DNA TGTGCCAGCACCGGGACTAGCGGGATTTTCGAGCAGTACTTC. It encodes CASTGTSGIFEQYF.

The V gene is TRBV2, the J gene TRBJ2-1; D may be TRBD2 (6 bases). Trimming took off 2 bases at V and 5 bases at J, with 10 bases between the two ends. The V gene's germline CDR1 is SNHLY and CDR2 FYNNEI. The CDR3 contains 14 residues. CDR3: CASSEPGGNNEQFF. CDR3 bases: TGTGCCAGCAGTGAACCCGGGGGAAACAATGAGCAGTTCTTC.

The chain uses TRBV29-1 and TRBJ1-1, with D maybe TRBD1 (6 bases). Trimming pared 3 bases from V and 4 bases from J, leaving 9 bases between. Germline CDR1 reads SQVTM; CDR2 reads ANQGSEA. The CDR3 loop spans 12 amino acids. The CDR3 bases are TGCAGCGTTGACAGGGGCGGCACTGAAGCTTTCTTT. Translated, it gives CSVDRGGTEAFF.

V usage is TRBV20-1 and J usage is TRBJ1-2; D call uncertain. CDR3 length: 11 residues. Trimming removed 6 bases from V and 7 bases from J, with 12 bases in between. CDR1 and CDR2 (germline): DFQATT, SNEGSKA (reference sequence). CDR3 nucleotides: TGCAGTGCCTCCGAGAATTCTGGCTACACCTTC. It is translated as CSASENSGYTF.

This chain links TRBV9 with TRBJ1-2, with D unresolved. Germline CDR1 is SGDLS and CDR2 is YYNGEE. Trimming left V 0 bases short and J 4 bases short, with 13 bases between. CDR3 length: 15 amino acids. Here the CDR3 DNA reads TGTGCCAGCAGCGTAGTATCCGACGGGATCTATGGCTACACCTTC. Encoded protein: CASSVVSDGIYGYTF.

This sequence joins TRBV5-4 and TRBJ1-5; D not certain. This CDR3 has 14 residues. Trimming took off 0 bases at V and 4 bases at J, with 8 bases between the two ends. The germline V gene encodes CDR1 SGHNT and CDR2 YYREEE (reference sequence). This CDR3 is CASSLAGLNQPQHF. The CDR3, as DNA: TGTGCCAGCAGCTTGGCTGGCCTTAATCAGCCCCAGCATTTT.

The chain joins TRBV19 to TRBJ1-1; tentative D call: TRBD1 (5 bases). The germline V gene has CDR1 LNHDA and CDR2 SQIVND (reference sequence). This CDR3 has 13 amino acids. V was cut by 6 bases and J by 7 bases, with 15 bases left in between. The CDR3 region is CASRVRGTVEAFF. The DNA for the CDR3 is TGTGCCAGTAGGGTTAGGGGAACCGTTGAAGCTTTCTTT.

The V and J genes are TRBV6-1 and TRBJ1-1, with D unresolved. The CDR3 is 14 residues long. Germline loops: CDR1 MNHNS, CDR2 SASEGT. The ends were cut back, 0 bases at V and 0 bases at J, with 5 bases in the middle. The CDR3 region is CASSEARLNTEAFF. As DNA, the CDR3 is TGTGCCAGCAGTGAAGCGCGGTTGAACACTGAAGCTTTCTTT.

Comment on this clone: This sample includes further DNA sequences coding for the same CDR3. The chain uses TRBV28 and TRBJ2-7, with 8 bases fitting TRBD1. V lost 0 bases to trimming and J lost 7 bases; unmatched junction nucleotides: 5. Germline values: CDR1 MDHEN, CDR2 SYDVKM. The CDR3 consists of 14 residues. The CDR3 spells CASSLWDRVIEQYF. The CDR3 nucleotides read TGTGCCAGCAGTTTATGGGACAGGGTTATAGAGCAGTACTTC.

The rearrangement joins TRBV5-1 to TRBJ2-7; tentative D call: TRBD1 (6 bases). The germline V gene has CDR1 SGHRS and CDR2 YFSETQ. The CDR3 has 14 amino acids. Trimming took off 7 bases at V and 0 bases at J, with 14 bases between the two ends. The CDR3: CASGKGDISYEQYF. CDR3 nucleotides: TGCGCCAGCGGGAAGGGGGATATCTCCTACGAGCAGTACTTC.

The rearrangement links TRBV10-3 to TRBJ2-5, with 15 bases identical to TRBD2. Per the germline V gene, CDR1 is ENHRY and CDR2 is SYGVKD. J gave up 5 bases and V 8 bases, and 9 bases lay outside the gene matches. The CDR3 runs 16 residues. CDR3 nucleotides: TGTGCCATCTCCTCCCGGACTAGCGGGAGGGTTGAGACCCAGTACTTC. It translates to CAISSRTSGRVETQYF.

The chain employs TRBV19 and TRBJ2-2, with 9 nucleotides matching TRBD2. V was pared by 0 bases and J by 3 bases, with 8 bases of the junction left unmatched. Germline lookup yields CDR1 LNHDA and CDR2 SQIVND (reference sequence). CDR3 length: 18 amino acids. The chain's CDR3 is CASSIDRASGAHTGELFF. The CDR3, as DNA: TGTGCCAGTAGTATAGATCGAGCTAGCGGGGCCCACACCGGGGAGCTGTTTTTT. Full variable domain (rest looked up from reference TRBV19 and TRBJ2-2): DGGITQSPKYLFRKEGQNVTLSCEQNLNHDAMYWYRQDPGQGLRLIYYSQIVNDFQKGDIAEGYSVSREKKESFPLTVTSAQKNPTAFYLCASSIDRASGAHTGELFFGEGSRLTVL.